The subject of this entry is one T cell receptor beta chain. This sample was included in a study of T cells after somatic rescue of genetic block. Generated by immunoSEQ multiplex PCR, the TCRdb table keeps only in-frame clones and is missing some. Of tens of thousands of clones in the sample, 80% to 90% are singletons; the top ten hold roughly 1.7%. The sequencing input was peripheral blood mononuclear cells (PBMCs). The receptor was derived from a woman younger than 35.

The CDR3 here is CASSYGSEAFF. DNA of the CDR3: TGTGCCAGCAGTTACGGCAGTGAAGCTTTCTTT. This chain uses TRBV6-1 with TRBJ1-1; D is undetermined. Trimming shortened V by 5 bases and J by 7 bases, and 8 bases separated the two germline ends. Looked up from germline, CDR1 is MNHNS and CDR2 is SASEGT. The CDR3 extends over 11 amino acids.